This TCR beta chain emerged from a study of tumor-infiltrating lymphocytes in primary liver carcinoma. Study-level results: Lower overlap was observed for tumor-adjacent and tumor-blood pairs relative to tumor region pairs.

This clonotype is labeled medium-sized. As yet, its antigen is unknown. Bulk tissue was left unsorted, and RNA and DNA were co-extracted from about 20-30 mg of it. With a constant-region primer, TCR beta cDNA was made from around 530 ng of total RNA. Three nested multiplex PCR rounds of slightly modified ARM-PCR generated TCR beta libraries. The opening two PCR rounds, nine to eleven cycles each, paired TRBV1-TRBV30 forward primers with a C-beta reverse primer. TCRdb used MiXCR to reprocess the multiplex PCR reads, holding one entry per CDR3 protein. The sample gives 100,000 to 150,000 distinct CDR3 sequences, 64% of which show up once; roughly 7.9% is in the top ten. V was shortened by 4 bases and J by 4 bases, with 15 bases between the two germline ends. The germline V gene has CDR1 LGHNA and CDR2 YNFKEQ. The CDR3 consists of 15 residues.

The sequenced material came from liver tumor tissue from sampling region 3. Documented subset: tumor region T3, left-lateral pole. The gene calls are TRBV4-2 and TRBJ2-3; D possibly uses TRBD1 or TRBD2 (6 bases each). The sequence derives from a woman aged 60-70 years with primary liver carcinoma and hepatitis B virus infection. As DNA, the CDR3 is TGTGCCAGCAGCCCGGTAGCGGAGGGGGCAGATACGCAGTATTTT. Protein product: CASSPVAEGADTQYF.